This T cell receptor (beta chain) comes out of a study of blood T cell repertoires in COVID-19 (TCRdb year 2020). Background for the entire study: Samples covering the acute and convalescent phases of COVID-19 were provided by collaborators in the United States, Italy and Spain. The prospective study material was composed of cDNA or gDNA derived from T cells, B-cell-depleted T cells, or PBMCs. Subjects who had been exposed to COVID-19, were actively infected with it, or had recovered from it provided the deeply sampled blood TCRbeta repertoires that made up the dataset. The repertoires were released in a freely available public database meant as a resource for research on the immune response to SARS-CoV-2. Samples were obtained from the ongoing ImmuneRACE study (first 160 participants) and from 1,200 or so subjects provided by 6 global collaborators. The sample metadata nearly always contained a de-identified subject ID, COVID-19 status, age in years and sex. Where available, HLA class I and class II types were obtained from metadata supplied by the sample provider rather than from assay-based typing.

TCRbeta CDR3 regions were amplified from genomic DNA by means of the immunoSEQ Assay, a bias-controlled multiplex PCR. The study's own analysis went as follows. The number of nucleated cells in each sample was estimated by amplification of reference gene primers within the assay. To quantify the absolute abundance of each unique TCRbeta CDR3 rearrangement, sequence reads were collapsed and filtered. For each sample, productive Simpson clonality was calculated by taking the square root of Simpson's diversity index across productive rearrangements. This immuneACCESS table, as held by TCRdb, lists in-frame sequences with V and J called but not all clones. Of the missing ones, under half trace to an unresolved V gene in checked studies; the others have no known cause. Clonal size and the V and J genes are those of that table, whereas D and trimming came from the DNA. The sample has 400,000 to 450,000 clones on record, approximately 89% of them singletons. Around 12% of the sample comes from the top ten.

Results and caveats for the whole study, not just this receptor: How much clinical and demographic metadata was included differed by source and by participant, and the metadata was provided uncurated.

Relative to germline, V is missing 3 bases and J is missing 5 bases, with 6 bases of the junction outside any gene match. CDR1 MNHEY and CDR2 SMNVEV are derived from the germline V gene (reference sequence). The CDR3 spans 14 residues, from the cysteine through the phenylalanine. Only CDR3 DNA remains: 42 bases, in frame from the first base. As regards this clone: Its antigen is currently not known. Within one base of it there is no much larger clone, and no base qualities were kept.

One collaborating source in Seattle enrolled patients while the patients were actively infected and followed the patients over time throughout the course of disease. Collaborating institutions collected whole blood in K2EDTA tubes following their own protocols. Collaborator samples were shipped for TCRbeta analysis as frozen whole blood, isolated PBMCs, or DNA extracted from either sample type. The V and J segments used are TRBV27 and TRBJ1-2, and TRBD1 matches 7 of the central bases. The sequence came from a woman aged 50 to 60 with COVID-19, enrolled during active disease. Input material: peripheral blood. For the CDR3, the sequence is CASSFSGGGYGYTF. The nucleotides read TGTGCCAGCAGTTTTTCAGGGGGAGGTTATGGCTACACCTTC.